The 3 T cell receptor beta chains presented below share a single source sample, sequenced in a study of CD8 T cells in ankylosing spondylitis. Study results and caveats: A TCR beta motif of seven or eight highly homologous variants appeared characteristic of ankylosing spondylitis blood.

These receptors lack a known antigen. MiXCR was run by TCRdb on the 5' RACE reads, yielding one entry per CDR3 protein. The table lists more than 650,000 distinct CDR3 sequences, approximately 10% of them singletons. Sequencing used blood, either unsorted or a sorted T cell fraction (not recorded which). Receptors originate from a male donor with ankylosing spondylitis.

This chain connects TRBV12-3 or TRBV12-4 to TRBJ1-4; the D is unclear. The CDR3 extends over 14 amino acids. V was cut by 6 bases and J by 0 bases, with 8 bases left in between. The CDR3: CASSPHATNEKLFF. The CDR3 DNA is TGTGCCAGCAGCCCCCATGCAACTAATGAAAAACTGTTTTTT.

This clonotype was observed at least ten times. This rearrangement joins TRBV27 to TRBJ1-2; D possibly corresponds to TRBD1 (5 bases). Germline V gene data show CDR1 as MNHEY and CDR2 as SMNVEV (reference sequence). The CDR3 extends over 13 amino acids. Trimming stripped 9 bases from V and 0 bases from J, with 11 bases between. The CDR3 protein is CARTGATNYGYTF. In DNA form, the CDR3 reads TGTGCCAGAACAGGCGCGACTAACTATGGCTACACCTTC.

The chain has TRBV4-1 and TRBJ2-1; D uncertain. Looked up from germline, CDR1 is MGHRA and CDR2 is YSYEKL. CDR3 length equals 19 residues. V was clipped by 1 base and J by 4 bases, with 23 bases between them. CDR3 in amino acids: CASSQGLISQVRYYNEQFF. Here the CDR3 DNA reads TGCGCCAGCAGCCAAGGCTTAATAAGCCAGGTCAGGTATTACAATGAGCAGTTCTTC.